These 16 T cell receptor beta chains were sequenced from one sample in a study of regulatory T cells in long-lasting Graves disease. Arm-PCR of CDR3 regions with iRepertoire HTBI primers generated TCR beta libraries. Using its own MiXCR run on the multiplex PCR reads, TCRdb lists one record per CDR3 protein. The sample has about 240,000 distinct CDR3 sequences, 20% to 25% seen once. Time point: newly diagnosed GD, antithyroid drugs for less than 3 months. Construction of the TCR library relied on RNA isolated from PBMCs. Sequencing was performed on peripheral blood mononuclear cells (PBMCs), taken at new diagnosis, from a patient treated with antithyroid drugs. The receptors here all came from a female donor with Graves disease.

This clonotype was recorded at least ten times. This chain links TRBV11-2 with TRBJ2-7, with 9 bases aligning to TRBD1. The CDR3 consists of 14 residues. Germline V gives CDR1 SGHAT, CDR2 FQNNGV. With 3 bases clipped from V and 3 bases from J, the junction kept 3 bases outside the gene matches. For the CDR3, the DNA is TGTGCCAGCAGCTTGGGACAGGGCCTCTACGAGCAGTACTTC. Translated: CASSLGQGLYEQYF.

The gene calls are TRBV5-4 and TRBJ2-3, with D unclear. The assigned J gene may be wrong: the sequence end matches TRBJ2-5 better. This CDR3 comprises 15 residues. Per germline, CDR1 SGHNT and CDR2 YYREEE (reference sequence). CDR3 region: CASSLAIGHAETQYF. The CDR3 DNA follows: TGTGCCAGCAGCTTGGCCATTGGTCACGCGGAGACCCAGTACTTC.

The chain has TRBV11-2 and TRBJ2-7; TRBD1 aligns across 7 bases. Germline-derived CDR1 and CDR2 are SGHAT and FQNNGV. Trimming cost V 5 bases and J 7 bases; bases outside gene matches: 11. The CDR3 has 14 residues. The CDR3: CASSRSGTAWEQYF. Here the CDR3 DNA reads TGTGCCAGCAGCCGATCCGGGACAGCGTGGGAGCAGTACTTC. Looking up the rest from reference TRBV11-2 and TRBJ2-7 gives the full variable domain: EAGVAQSPRYKIIEKRQSVAFWCNPISGHATLYWYQQILGQGPKLLIQFQNNGVVDDSQLPKDRFSAERLKGVDSTLKIQPAKLEDSAVYLCASSRSGTAWEQYFGPGTRLTVT.

This clonotype has a count of ten or more. J is TRBJ1-1 and V is TRBV29-1; no definite D call. This CDR3 is built from 11 residues. CDR1 is SQVTM and CDR2 is ANQGSEA in the germline V gene. The chain's CDR3 is CSYSELTEAFF. CDR3 nucleotides: TGCAGTTACAGTGAACTCACTGAAGCTTTCTTT.

As regards this clonotype: Just one base apart from a much larger clone, this may be a read error. The chain joins TRBV5-1 to TRBJ2-1, with 9 nucleotides matching TRBD1. The germline CDR1 and CDR2 sequences are SGHRS and YFSETQ. The CDR3 sequence is 15 residues long. For the CDR3, the DNA is TGCGCCGGCAGCTTGGTACAGGGGGCGAACAATGAGCAGTTCTTC. It specifies CAGSLVQGANNEQFF. Using reference TRBV5-1 and TRBJ2-1 for the parts outside the CDR3, the full variable domain is KAGVTQTPRYLIKTRGQQVTLSCSPISGHRSVSWYQQTPGQGLQFLFEYFSETQRNKGNFPGRFSGRQFSNSRSEMNVSTLELGDSALYLCAGSLVQGANNEQFFGPGTRLTVL.

This clonotype was picked up a small number of times. The rearrangement links TRBV6-4 to TRBJ1-5; no definite D call. Germline CDR1 reads MRHNA; CDR2 reads SNTAGT. V lost 8 bases and J 0 bases, leaving 26 bases between the germline ends. The CDR3 extends over 19 amino acids. CDR3 amino acids: CASAPPPNDPLHSNQPQHF. In DNA, the CDR3 is TGTGCCAGCGCCCCCCCGCCAAACGACCCTCTTCATAGCAATCAGCCCCAGCATTTT.

At least ten counts were recorded for this clonotype. This rearrangement joins TRBV11-2 to TRBJ2-1; no reliable D call. The V and J ends lost 4 bases and 10 bases respectively, with 14 bases between them. This CDR3 has 13 residues. The V gene's germline CDR1 is SGHAT and CDR2 FQNNGV. This CDR3 reads CASSSRLDGEQFF. The CDR3 DNA reads as TGTGCCAGCAGCTCCCGTTTGGACGGCGAGCAGTTCTTC.

The V gene is TRBV29-1, the J gene TRBJ2-7, with D hard to call. There are 11 residues in the CDR3. V dropped 4 bases and J dropped 3 bases, with 7 bases sitting between them. Germline lookup yields CDR1 SQVTM and CDR2 ANQGSEA. The CDR3 loop is CSVVENYEQYF. CDR3 bases: TGCAGCGTTGTAGAGAACTACGAGCAGTACTTC.

The table lists this clonotype with a few counts. The V and J genes are TRBV30 and TRBJ1-3; possible D gene TRBD1, 5 bases. With 1 base removed from V and 4 bases from J, the gap between germline ends came to 11 bases. Germline V CDR1 and CDR2: GTSNPN, SVGIG (reference sequence). The CDR3 is made up of 14 amino acids. This chain's CDR3 is CAWSGTYMGNTIYF. DNA for the CDR3: TGTGCCTGGAGTGGGACATATATGGGAAACACCATATATTTT.

This clonotype turned up a few times. V and J are TRBV6-1 and TRBJ2-2; D remains ambiguous. The V gene's germline CDR1 is MNHNS and CDR2 SASEGT. V was shortened by 11 bases and J by 6 bases, with 10 bases between the two germline ends. The length of the CDR3 is 11 residues. The CDR3 DNA sequence: TGTGCCGCAGCTTGGGCCGGGGAGCTGTTTTTT. Translation: CAAAWAGELFF.

This clonotype was observed many times. The chain couples TRBV6-1 to TRBJ2-3; D call uncertain. Trimming stripped 6 bases from V and 1 base from J, with 11 bases between. This CDR3 contains 14 residues. Germline V gives CDR1 MNHNS, CDR2 SASEGT. The CDR3 spells CASRLLGGTDTQYF. The CDR3 nucleotides read TGTGCCAGCAGGCTACTTGGCGGCACAGATACGCAGTATTTT.

This clonotype was seen a handful of times. The chain uses TRBV5-4 and TRBJ2-5; a weak D match, TRBD2 (7 bases). The CDR3 has 17 amino acids. Trimming left V 5 bases short and J 2 bases short, with 22 bases between. Germline loops: CDR1 SGHNT, CDR2 YYREEE (reference sequence). CDR3 sequence (DNA): TGTGCCAGCAGGGATTGGGGGGGCGTTCAGTCACAAGAGACCCAGTACTTC. Its translation is CASRDWGGVQSQETQYF.

This clonotype occurred many times. The chain couples TRBV27 to TRBJ2-3; 7 nucleotides agree with TRBD1. The CDR3 contains 16 residues. V shed 5 bases, J shed 4 bases, and the junction held 12 bases outside the gene matches. The germline gives CDR1 MNHEY, CDR2 SMNVEV (reference sequence). In nucleotides, the CDR3 is TGTGCCAGCAGTGTAGGGGGCCACTCGTCCCCAGATACGCAGTATTTT. This encodes CASSVGGHSSPDTQYF.

This clonotype came up many times. Its ends do not fully match the called genes, so a read error is possible. The chain combines TRBV7-9 with TRBJ2-3, with 9 bases fitting TRBD2. The CDR3 loop spans 12 amino acids. Looked up from germline, CDR1 is SEHNR and CDR2 is FQNEAQ (reference sequence). The CDR3 DNA sequence: TGTGCCAGCAACGTAGCGGGGGACCCCCTGGATTTT. Its translation: CASNVAGDPLDF.

This clonotype has a count of ten or more. The junction does not match germline at one end; this may be a read error. V is TRBV5-6 and J is TRBJ2-3; D is uncertain. Germline CDR1 reads SGHDT; CDR2 reads YYEEEE. This CDR3 comprises 16 residues. The CDR3 nucleotides are TGTGCCAGCAGCGATGGAGTAGTCAGGAGCACAGATACGCAGTATTTC. Its protein product is CASSDGVVRSTDTQYF.

The table lists this clonotype with many counts. This chain links TRBV6-4 with TRBJ2-3; 9 nucleotides line up with TRBD2. This CDR3 comprises 15 residues. Trimming at V came to 3 bases and at J to 8 bases, leaving 9 bases not matched to a gene. CDR1 and CDR2 (germline): MRHNA, SNTAGT. CDR3 protein: CASSESVAGVSTQYF. The CDR3 bases are TGTGCCAGCAGTGAGTCGGTAGCGGGAGTAAGTACGCAGTATTTT.